This is a list of T cell receptor beta chains from one sample in a study of cytomegalovirus exposure and HLA in healthy donors. Repertoires were generated with immunoSEQ multiplex PCR, while TCRdb's copy carries only in-frame clones and drops some. The sample yields roughly 93,000 clones, around four fifths seen once. Sequenced: PBMCs. These receptor sequences come from a man aged 25-45 years in good health and CMV-seronegative. The CDR3 runs from the conserved cysteine through the conserved F or W. The D gene is left open where the match is weak. Not all rows give a size; the values are once, few, many and, for expanded clones, a class.

size | D | J | V | DNA | CDR3
NA | NA | TRBJ1-2 | TRBV28 | TGTGCCAGCAGCCCTCCCCGGGACACTTACAAGGGAAACTATGGCTACACCTTC | CASSPPRDTYKGNYGYTF
NA | TRBD1 | TRBJ2-2 | TRBV4-3 | TGCGCCAGCAGACTAGACAGGGATACGGGGGAGCTGTTTTTT | CASRLDRDTGELFF
NA | NA | TRBJ2-1 | TRBV5-4 | TGTGCCAGCAGCTTGGAGGTCAGGAACAATGAGCAGTTCTTC | CASSLEVRNNEQFF
NA | NA | TRBJ1-3 | TRBV5-1 | TGCGCCAGCAGCTTGGACAGGGCCTCTGGAAACACCATATATTTT | CASSLDRASGNTIYF
once | TRBD1 | TRBJ2-1 | TRBV5-8 | TGTGCCAGCAGCTTGGTGGCCGGGACAGGGGGCTCCAATGAGCAGTTCTTC | CASSLVAGTGGSNEQFF
NA | NA | TRBJ2-3 | TRBV6-1 | TGTGCCAGCAGTGGCCCCGTGGCCGCCACAGATACGCAGTATTTT | CASSGPVAATDTQYF
NA | NA | TRBJ2-7 | TRBV28 | TGTGCCAGCAGTCTCGTCTGGGAGTTTAGCTCCTACGAGCAGTACTTC | CASSLVWEFSSYEQYF
few | TRBD1 | TRBJ2-7 | TRBV6-1 | TGTGCCAGCAGTGAAGAGGGGGCAGGGGCCTACGAGCAGTACTTC | CASSEEGAGAYEQYF
NA | NA | TRBJ1-1 | TRBV15 | TGTGCCACCAGCAGAGATGGCCGGGGGACGGCTGAAGCTTTCTTT | CATSRDGRGTAEAFF
NA | NA | TRBJ1-4 | TRBV28 | TGTGCCAGCAGTTTAGCGGGGACAACTAATGAAAAACTGTTTTTT | CASSLAGTTNEKLFF
NA | NA | TRBJ1-1 | TRBV28 | TGTGCCAGCAGTACATCCGGGAGGAACACTGAAGCTTTCTTT | CASSTSGRNTEAFF
few | TRBD1 | TRBJ2-6 | TRBV5-1 | TGCGCCAGCAGCTTTGGGGTACAGGGGGCAAGGGCCAACGTCCTGACTTTC | CASSFGVQGARANVLTF
NA | NA | TRBJ1-6 | TRBV19 | TGTGCCAGCACCTCCATGCGGGACTTCGGGAATTCACCCCTCCACTTT | CASTSMRDFGNSPLHF
NA | TRBD1 | TRBJ2-7 | TRBV11-2 | TGTGCCAGCAGCTTAGATCCGACAGGGGTAGGATCCTACGAGCAGTACTTC | CASSLDPTGVGSYEQYF
NA | NA | TRBJ2-7 | TRBV19 | TGTGCCAGTAGTATGCGGCTTTTAGCCAGCCTGCACTACGAGCAGTACTTC | CASSMRLLASLHYEQYF
NA | NA | TRBJ1-4 | TRBV28 | TGTGCCAGCAGTTTGTGGACTAATAATGAAAAACTGTTTTTT | CASSLWTNNEKLFF
NA | NA | TRBJ2-7 | TRBV7-9 | TGTGCCAGCAGACAGGGATTCTCCTACGAGCAGTACTTC | CASRQGFSYEQYF
NA | NA | TRBJ1-6 | TRBV19 | TGTGCCAGTAGTATAACCCTCGCGCCATATAATTCACCCCTCCACTTT | CASSITLAPYNSPLHF
NA | TRBD1 | TRBJ2-7 | TRBV5-4 | TGTGCCAGCAGCCTGCGGGACAGGTCCCTTTACGAGCAGTACTTC | CASSLRDRSLYEQYF
NA | NA | TRBJ1-1 | TRBV25-1 | TGTGCCAGCAGTAGAGGCACTGAAGCTTTCTTT | CASSRGTEAFF
once | TRBD1 | TRBJ1-1 | TRBV13 | TGTGCCAGCAGTACAGGGGGGGTGAACACTGAAGCTTTCTTT | CASSTGGVNTEAFF
NA | NA | TRBJ2-7 | TRBV5-1 | TGCGCCAGCAGATTGACAGAGAACTCCTACGAGCAGTACTTC | CASRLTENSYEQYF
NA | NA | TRBJ2-3 | TRBV6-5 | TGTGCCAGCAGAGCGACGGCTAGCACAGATACGCAGTATTTT | CASRATASTDTQYF
NA | TRBD2 | TRBJ2-1 | TRBV7-2 | TGTGCCAGCAGATCGGGACTAGCGGGAGTGGGTCGGCAGTTCTTC | CASRSGLAGVGRQFF
NA | NA | TRBJ1-1 | TRBV7-9 | TGTGCCAGCAGCCCCCCCGCGGTTACTGCTGAAGCTTTCTTT | CASSPPAVTAEAFF
NA | TRBD1 | TRBJ1-5 | TRBV25-1 | TGTGCCAGCAGTGATAACCACCCCGACAGGGATAGCAATCAGCCCCAGCATTTT | CASSDNHPDRDSNQPQHF
NA | NA | TRBJ2-1 | TRBV12-5 | TGTGCTAGCAGAACAGGGCTTTGGAATGAGCAGTTCTTC | CASRTGLWNEQFF
few | NA | TRBJ1-4 | TRBV10-3 | TGTGCCATCAGTGAGACTGCCGGGGGTGAAAAACTGTTTTTT | CAISETAGGEKLFF
NA | TRBD1 | TRBJ2-2 | TRBV7-9 | TGTGCCAGCAGCATGGGACCCGGGTCACCACAGGGGGGGGAGCTGTTTTTT | CASSMGPGSPQGGELFF
NA | NA | TRBJ1-2 | TRBV14 | TGTGCCAGCAGCCAAGACAGGAATGGCTACACCTTC | CASSQDRNGYTF
NA | TRBD1 | TRBJ2-2 | TRBV5-1 | TGCGCCAGCAGCTTGCGCCGGACAGGGGGCTCAAACACCGGGGAGCTGTTTTTT | CASSLRRTGGSNTGELFF
NA | NA | TRBJ2-1 | TRBV6-1 | TGTGCCAGCACCCCGGACATATACAATGAGCAGTTCTTC | CASTPDIYNEQFF
NA | NA | TRBJ2-7 | TRBV19 | TGTGCCAGTAGTTCGACCGGGATCTCCTACGAGCAGTACTTC | CASSSTGISYEQYF
few | NA | TRBJ2-1 | TRBV6-1 | TGTGCCAGCAGTGAAGTGGTGGGAGAAGACGATGAGCAGTTCTTC | CASSEVVGEDDEQFF
NA | NA | TRBJ2-7 | TRBV15 | TGTGCCACCAGCAGGGACCCAGGGGACGAGCAGTACTTC | CATSRDPGDEQYF
NA | NA | TRBJ2-7 | TRBV29-1 | TGCAGCGTTGAAGTTGGGAACGGCGGAAGGGGTGAGCAGTACTTC | CSVEVGNGGRGEQYF
once | TRBD1 | TRBJ1-6 | TRBV28 | TGTGCCAGCAGTCCTTCCGACAGGGATAATTCACCCCTCCACTTT | CASSPSDRDNSPLHF